The following is a TCR beta chain sequence with its context. What this receptor recognizes is not known. The sample holds no much larger clone one base away, and base qualities are not on file. This entry comes from a study of graft-versus-host responses after intestinal transplantation (dated by TCRdb to about 2021). At the level of the whole study: The transplants that recipients received were multivisceral, liver-intestinal, or isolated intestinal. A cohort of about 26 intestinal transplant recipients, including one retransplant, was enrolled, and a few patients lacking pretransplant specimens were excluded. Rather than being sequenced by the commercial service, samples from a few later patients were sequenced in-house on an Illumina MiSeq and processed with MiXCR. Anti-thymocyte globulin induction was given to all recipients, followed by maintenance tacrolimus and steroids for approximately three years. A peak of at least 4% donor T cells among recipient peripheral blood mononuclear cells was the definition used for donor T cell macrochimerism. After intestinal transplantation, graft-versus-host and host-versus-graft alloreactive T cell clones in the graft, circulation and bone marrow were tracked using bulk TCR-beta CDR3 sequencing. Alloreactive clones were identified by sequencing pre-transplant mixed lymphocyte reaction products and comparing these products with unstimulated pre-transplant donor and recipient T cells.

General study outcomes and caveats: Conclusions were limited by the relatively low number and heterogeneity of intestinal transplant patients. In the allografts of patients with donor T cell macrochimerism, GvH to HvG T cell clonal ratios were high. Early after transplant, peak levels of circulating GvH clones were associated with declines in HvG clones. GvH clones turned up in recipient bone marrow, with some appearing earlier in ileal mucosa or blood, a pattern consistent with an intestinal mucosal origin.

CDR1 MGHRA and CDR2 YSYEKL were looked up in the germline V gene. CDR3 length: 14 amino acids, cysteine to phenylalanine. The DNA shown is the 42-base CDR3, in frame from base 1. The V end gives up 2 bases and the J end 6 bases, leaving 6 bases in the junction not matched to a gene. The time point label corresponds to: cells obtained before transplantation from donor or recipient. CD3+CD4+ and CD3+CD8+ populations were FACS-sorted from unstimulated pre-transplant donor and recipient cells taken from spleen or lymph nodes. The library was obtained by the immunoSEQ multiplex PCR assay. For most patients, genomic DNA was isolated with the Qiagen DNeasy Blood and Tissue Kit and shipped frozen to Adaptive Biotechnologies for TCR sequencing. For most patients, high-throughput TCR-beta CDR3 sequencing of genomic DNA was performed by Adaptive Biotechnologies. Under the source paper's analysis protocol: Adaptive's ImmunoSEQ software supplied the TCR sequencing data for around 19 patients, while MiXCR and VDJtools were used to process a few other patients. CD4 versus CD8 sorting errors were corrected by removing sequences found in both subsets at a frequency ratio below 5:1. CDR3 nucleotide sequences shared between donor and recipient were removed because their origin could not be assigned. At least 2-fold expansion over unstimulated cells and a minimum CFSE-low frequency of 0.002% (template counts) or 0.001% (read counts) were required for clones to be classified as alloreactive. Mappable clones were those detected in sequenced pre-transplant spleen, lymph node, or MLR CFSE-low populations of the donor or recipient. The cumulative frequency of alloreactive clones was calculated as a percentage of all sequences, weighted by copy number. The clones in this table, taken by TCRdb from immuneACCESS, are in-frame only. Not every clone is retained; where verified, under half of the shortfall comes from an unresolved V gene, and the cause of the rest is unknown. D and trimming come from the DNA, and the V and J calls and clone size come from that table. The sample records 20,000 to 25,000 clones, roughly 82% of which are singletons. The ten largest clones capture around 0.92% of the sample.

This material consisted of unstimulated CD8+ T cells sorted from spleen or lymph node cells, taken before transplant. The chain couples TRBV4-1 to TRBJ2-7, and TRBD2 aligns with 8 junction nucleotides. The clonotype comes from a human donor who was the organ donor for an intestinal transplant. The CDR3 here reads CASSQTQAGAEQYF. The DNA is TGCGCCAGCAGCCAAACACAAGCGGGAGCCGAGCAGTACTTC.